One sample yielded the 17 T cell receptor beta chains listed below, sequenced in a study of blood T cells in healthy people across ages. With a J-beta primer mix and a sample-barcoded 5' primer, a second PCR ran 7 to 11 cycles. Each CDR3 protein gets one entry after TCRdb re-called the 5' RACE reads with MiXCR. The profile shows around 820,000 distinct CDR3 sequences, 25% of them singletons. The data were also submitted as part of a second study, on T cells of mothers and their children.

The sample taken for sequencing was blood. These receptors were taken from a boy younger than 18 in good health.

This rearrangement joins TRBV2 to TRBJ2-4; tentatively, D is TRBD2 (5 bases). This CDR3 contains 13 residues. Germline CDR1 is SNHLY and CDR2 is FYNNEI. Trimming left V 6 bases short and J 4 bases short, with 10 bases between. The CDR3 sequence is CASRRLLKNIQYF. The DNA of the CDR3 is TGTGCCAGCAGACGACTACTAAAAAACATTCAGTACTTC.

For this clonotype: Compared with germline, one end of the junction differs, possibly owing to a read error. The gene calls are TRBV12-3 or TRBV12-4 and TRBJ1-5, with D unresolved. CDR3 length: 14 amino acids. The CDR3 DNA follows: TGCGCCAGCAGTTCAAGTGGGGGCAATCAGCCCCAGCATTTT. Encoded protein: CASSSSGGNQPQHF.

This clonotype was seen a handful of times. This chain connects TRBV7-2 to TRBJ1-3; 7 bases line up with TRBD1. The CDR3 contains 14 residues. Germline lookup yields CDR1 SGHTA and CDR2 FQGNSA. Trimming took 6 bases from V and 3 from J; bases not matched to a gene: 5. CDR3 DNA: TGTGCCAGCAGGTTACAGGGGAGTGGAAACACCATATATTTT. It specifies CASRLQGSGNTIYF.

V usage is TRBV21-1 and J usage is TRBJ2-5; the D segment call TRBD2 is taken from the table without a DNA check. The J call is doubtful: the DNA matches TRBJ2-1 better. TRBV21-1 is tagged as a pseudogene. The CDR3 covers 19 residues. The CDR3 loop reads CASSPWRVRRTSGNNEQFF. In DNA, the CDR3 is TGTGCCAGCAGCCCCTGGCGAGTGAGACGGACTAGCGGGAACAATGAGCAGTTCTTC.

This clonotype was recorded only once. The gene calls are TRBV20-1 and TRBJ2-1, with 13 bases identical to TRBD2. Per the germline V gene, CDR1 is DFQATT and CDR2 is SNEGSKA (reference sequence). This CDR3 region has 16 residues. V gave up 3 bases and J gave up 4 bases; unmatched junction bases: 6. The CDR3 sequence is CSARMGTSGIYNEQFF. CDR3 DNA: TGCAGTGCTAGGATGGGGACTAGCGGGATTTACAATGAGCAGTTCTTC.

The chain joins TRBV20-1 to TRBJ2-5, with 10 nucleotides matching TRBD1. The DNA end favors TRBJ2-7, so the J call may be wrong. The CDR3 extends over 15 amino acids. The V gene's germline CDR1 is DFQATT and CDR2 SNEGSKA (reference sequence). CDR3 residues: CSAPLLGQGDYEQYF. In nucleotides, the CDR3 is TGCAGTGCCCCTCTTCTTGGACAGGGGGATTACGAGCAGTACTTC.

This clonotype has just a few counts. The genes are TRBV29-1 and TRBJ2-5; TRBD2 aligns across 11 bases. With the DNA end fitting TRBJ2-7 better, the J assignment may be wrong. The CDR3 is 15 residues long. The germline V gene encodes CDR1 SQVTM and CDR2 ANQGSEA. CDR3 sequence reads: CSVEFRLAGNGEQYF. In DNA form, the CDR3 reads TGCAGCGTTGAGTTTAGACTAGCGGGAAACGGCGAGCAGTACTTC.

The CDR3 DNA is TGTGCCAGCAGCTTAACGCGGCCAGGGGATTCACCCCTCCACTTT. Its protein is CASSLTRPGDSPLHF. The chain recombines TRBV7-3 with TRBJ1-6, with D tentatively TRBD1 (6 bases). The CDR3 covers 15 residues. The V and J ends lost 0 bases and 8 bases respectively, with 11 bases between them. Germline CDR1 and CDR2: SGHTA and FQGTGA.

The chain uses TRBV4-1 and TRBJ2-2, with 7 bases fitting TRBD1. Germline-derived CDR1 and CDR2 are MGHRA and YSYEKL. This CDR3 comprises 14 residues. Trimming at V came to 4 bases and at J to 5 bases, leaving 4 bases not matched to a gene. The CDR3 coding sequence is TGCGCCAGCAGCCGAGGCAGGGGGACCGGGGAGCTGTTTTTT. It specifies CASSRGRGTGELFF.

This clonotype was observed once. The CDR3 reads CSPGWRGTDTQYF. DNA of the CDR3: TGCAGTCCGGGGTGGAGAGGCACAGATACGCAGTATTTT. The chain recombines TRBV20-1 with TRBJ2-3; a possible D gene is TRBD2 (5 bases). Trimming took 8 bases from V and 1 from J, leaving 13 bases between them. The CDR3 spans 13 residues. The V gene's germline CDR1 is DFQATT and CDR2 SNEGSKA (reference sequence).

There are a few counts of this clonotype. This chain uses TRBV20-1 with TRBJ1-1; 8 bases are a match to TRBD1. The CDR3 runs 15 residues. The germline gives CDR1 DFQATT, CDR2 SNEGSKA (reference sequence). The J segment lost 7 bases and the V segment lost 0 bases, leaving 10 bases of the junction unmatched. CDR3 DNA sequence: TGCAGTGCTAGAGATCTCACAGGGGGTCTCTTTGAAGCTTTCTTT. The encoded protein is CSARDLTGGLFEAFF.

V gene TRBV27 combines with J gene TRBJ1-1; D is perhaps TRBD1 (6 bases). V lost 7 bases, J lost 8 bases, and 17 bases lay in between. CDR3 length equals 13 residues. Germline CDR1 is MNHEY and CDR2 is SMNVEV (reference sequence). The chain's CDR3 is CASKKPPQGEAFF. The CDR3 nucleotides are TGTGCCAGCAAGAAACCACCACAGGGAGAAGCTTTCTTT.

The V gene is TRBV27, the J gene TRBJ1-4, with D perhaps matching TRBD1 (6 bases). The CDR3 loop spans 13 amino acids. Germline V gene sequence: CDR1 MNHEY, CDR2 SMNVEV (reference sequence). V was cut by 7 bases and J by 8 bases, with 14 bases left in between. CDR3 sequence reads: CASKGQGNEKLFF. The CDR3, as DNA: TGTGCCAGCAAAGGGCAGGGGAACGAAAAACTGTTTTTT.

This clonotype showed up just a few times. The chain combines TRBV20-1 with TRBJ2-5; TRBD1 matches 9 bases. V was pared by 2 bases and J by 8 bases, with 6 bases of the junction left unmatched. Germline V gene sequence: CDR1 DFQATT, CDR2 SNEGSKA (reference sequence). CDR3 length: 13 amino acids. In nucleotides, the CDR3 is TGCAGTGCTAGAAGGACAGGGGTCGGCACCCAGTACTTC. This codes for CSARRTGVGTQYF.

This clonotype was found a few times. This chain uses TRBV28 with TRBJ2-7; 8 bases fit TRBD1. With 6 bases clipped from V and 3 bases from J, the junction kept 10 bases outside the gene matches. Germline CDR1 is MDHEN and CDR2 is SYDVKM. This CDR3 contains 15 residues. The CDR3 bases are TGTGCCAGCAGGGCAGGACAGGGTGGCGTCTACGAGCAGTACTTC. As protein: CASRAGQGGVYEQYF.

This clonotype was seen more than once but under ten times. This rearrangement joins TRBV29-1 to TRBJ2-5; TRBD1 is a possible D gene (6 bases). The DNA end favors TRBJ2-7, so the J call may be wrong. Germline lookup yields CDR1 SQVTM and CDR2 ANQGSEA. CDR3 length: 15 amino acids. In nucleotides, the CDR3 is TGCAGCGTTGAAGCGTTCCGGGACACCTCCTACGAGCAGTACTTC. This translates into CSVEAFRDTSYEQYF.

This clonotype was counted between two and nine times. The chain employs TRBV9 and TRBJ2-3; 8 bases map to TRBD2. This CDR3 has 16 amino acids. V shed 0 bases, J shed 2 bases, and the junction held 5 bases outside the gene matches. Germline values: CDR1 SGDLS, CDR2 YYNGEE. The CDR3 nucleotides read TGTGCCAGCAGCGTAGTGGGCGGGGGGCCCACAGATACGCAGTATTTT. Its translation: CASSVVGGGPTDTQYF. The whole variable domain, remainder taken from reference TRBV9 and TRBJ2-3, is DSGVTQTPKHLITATGQRVTLRCSPRSGDLSVYWYQQSLDQGLQFLIQYYNGEERAKGNILERFSAQQFPDLHSELNLSSLELGDSALYFCASSVVGGGPTDTQYFGPGTRLTVL.